These T cell receptor beta chains were read from a single sample in a study of somatic mutations in cytotoxic T cells in rheumatoid arthritis. This table comes from immunoSEQ multiplex PCR, and its TCRdb copy is limited to in-frame clones, with some not included. Of 20,000 to 25,000 clones listed, roughly 80% were seen once; the top ten hold approximately 4%. The sample comprised CD8+ T cells sorted from blood. Every receptor here comes from an adult with rheumatoid arthritis. Each CDR3 is given with its conserved first and last residue. Fields, in order: J gene, V gene, CDR3 length, D gene, clone size, CDR3 protein, CDR3 DNA. A D gene is named only where the DNA matches it firmly. Size is stated for part of the rows, as once, few or many counts, or as a class when the clone is expanded.

TRBJ1-1,TRBV4-2,12,-,large,CASSQLNTEAFF,TGTGCCAGCAGCCAACTTAACACTGAAGCTTTCTTT
TRBJ2-7,TRBV6-6,13,-,-,CASSYSSSYEQYF,TGTGCCAGCAGTTACTCGAGCTCTTACGAGCAGTACTTC
TRBJ1-2,TRBV4-1,15,TRBD1,-,CASSQGQGDEYGYTF,TGCGCCAGCAGCCAAGGACAGGGAGACGAGTATGGCTACACCTTC
TRBJ2-7,TRBV10-3,18,-,-,CAISGAGEHWDTSYEQYF,TGTGCCATCAGTGGGGCCGGTGAACATTGGGACACCTCCTACGAGCAGTACTTC
TRBJ1-4,TRBV6-5,14,-,-,CASSYRGGQRKLFF,TGTGCCAGCAGTTACCGAGGCGGACAGCGAAAACTGTTTTTT
TRBJ1-4,TRBV4-2,14,-,once,CASSQGQGGEKLFF,TGTGCCAGCAGCCAAGGCCAAGGGGGGGAAAAACTGTTTTTT
TRBJ1-1,TRBV6-6,15,TRBD1,-,CASSYFRTGKVEAFF,TGTGCCAGCAGTTACTTTAGGACAGGGAAGGTTGAAGCTTTCTTT
TRBJ2-3,TRBV27,15,-,-,CASSFTSPPTDTQYF,TGTGCCAGCAGTTTTACTAGCCCCCCCACAGATACGCAGTATTTT
TRBJ2-7,TRBV12-2,17,-,few,CASRLARGFVGTYEQYF,TGTGCAAGTCGCTTAGCGAGGGGGTTCGTGGGGACCTACGAGCAGTACTTC
TRBJ1-2,TRBV7-6,16,-,-,CASSPEVGESGYGYTF,TGTGCCAGCAGCCCAGAAGTGGGGGAGAGCGGCTATGGCTACACCTTC
TRBJ1-1,TRBV13,17,-,-,CASSLSAGLNSNTEAFF,TGTGCCAGCAGCTTATCGGCAGGACTCAATTCGAACACTGAAGCTTTCTTT
TRBJ2-6,TRBV2,14,-,-,CASGGGSGANVLTF,TGTGCCAGCGGGGGCGGCTCTGGGGCCAACGTCCTGACTTTC
TRBJ2-3,TRBV5-1,15,-,-,CASSLLQGGTDTQYF,TGCGCCAGCAGCTTGTTACAGGGTGGCACAGATACGCAGTATTTT
TRBJ1-2,TRBV20-1,10,-,-,CSAGPGGYTF,TGCAGTGCTGGACCCGGGGGCTACACCTTC
TRBJ1-1,TRBV7-6,15,TRBD1,-,CASSFQTGENTEAFF,TGTGCCAGCAGCTTTCAAACAGGGGAGAACACTGAAGCTTTCTTT
TRBJ1-1,TRBV4-2,13,-,-,CASSQESLTEAFF,TGTGCCAGCAGCCAAGAAAGTTTGACTGAAGCTTTCTTT
TRBJ2-7,TRBV19,14,TRBD1,-,CASSRDREIDEQYF,TGTGCCAGTAGTAGAGACAGGGAAATCGACGAGCAGTACTTC
TRBJ2-2,TRBV10-3,14,-,-,CAIIGDLNTGELFF,TGTGCCATCATCGGGGATCTAAACACCGGGGAGCTGTTTTTT
TRBJ1-2,TRBV5-4,15,-,-,CASSVPGHANYGYTF,TGTGCCAGCAGCGTCCCGGGACATGCGAACTATGGCTACACCTTC
TRBJ2-7,TRBV5-4,15,-,-,CASSLGLPGSYEQYF,TGTGCCAGCAGCTTGGGGCTACCGGGCTCCTACGAGCAGTACTTC
TRBJ2-7,TRBV27,13,-,-,CASSEGLGYEQYF,TGTGCCAGCAGTGAGGGCCTGGGCTACGAGCAGTACTTC
TRBJ2-3,TRBV4-1,16,TRBD2,-,CASSQETGGSTDTQYF,TGCGCCAGCAGCCAAGAGACGGGGGGGAGCACAGATACGCAGTATTTT
TRBJ2-7,TRBV11-1,15,-,-,CASSSHRDSSYEQYF,TGTGCCAGCAGCTCTCACCGGGACTCCTCCTACGAGCAGTACTTC
TRBJ1-2,TRBV2,12,-,-,CARGDKNYGYTF,TGTGCCAGGGGGGACAAGAACTATGGCTACACCTTC
TRBJ2-3,TRBV5-4,15,TRBD1,-,CASSFNGQGQNTQYF,TGTGCCAGCAGCTTCAACGGACAGGGTCAAAATACGCAGTATTTT
TRBJ1-2,TRBV4-1,16,-,few,CASSQDEGGLSYGYTF,TGCGCCAGCAGCCAAGACGAGGGCGGGCTCTCCTATGGCTACACCTTC
TRBJ2-7,TRBV18,15,TRBD1,once,CASSTTGVGPYEQYF,TGTGCCAGCTCAACAACAGGGGTCGGCCCCTACGAGCAGTACTTC
TRBJ2-1,TRBV6-5,14,-,-,CASTYQGGGNEQFF,TGTGCCAGCACCTACCAGGGGGGCGGGAATGAGCAGTTCTTC
TRBJ2-5,TRBV10-2,15,-,-,CASINQGAPAGTQYF,TGCGCCAGCATCAACCAAGGAGCACCCGCGGGGACCCAGTACTTC
TRBJ2-1,TRBV27,15,TRBD2,-,CASSYIQRGLDEQFF,TGTGCCAGCAGTTATATCCAGCGGGGCCTCGATGAGCAGTTCTTC